These 29 T cell receptor beta chains originate from one sample sequenced in a study of B cell selection in AIRE deficiency. Regulatory T cells were sorted as CD4+CD25hiCD127low/negative. Method: immunoSEQ multiplex PCR; TCRdb's copy keeps in-frame clones and lacks some. The top ten clones hold 1.1% of a sample with tens of thousands of clones, 92% of them seen once. Sequences were obtained from CD4+CD25+ Tregs sorted from PBMCs. These receptor sequences come from a human donor in good health.

The V and J genes are TRBV10-3 and TRBJ2-1, with a tentative D call TRBD1 (5 bases). Germline V gives CDR1 ENHRY, CDR2 SYGVKD. Trimming stripped 0 bases from V and 5 bases from J, with 5 bases between. The CDR3 is 13 amino acids. CDR3 sequence: CAISESGDNEQFF. The CDR3, as DNA: TGTGCCATCAGTGAGTCAGGGGACAATGAGCAGTTCTTC.

V usage is TRBV18 and J usage is TRBJ1-1; D is ambiguous. The CDR3 is made up of 14 amino acids. V shed 2 bases and J shed 1 base, with 8 bases lying between them. Germline V gene data show CDR1 as KGHSH and CDR2 as LQKENI. The CDR3 loop reads CASSPTKTNTEAFF. For the CDR3, the DNA is TGTGCCAGCTCACCAACGAAGACGAACACTGAAGCTTTCTTT.

This sequence joins TRBV5-1 and TRBJ2-3, with D possibly called TRBD1 or TRBD2 (5 bases each). CDR3 length: 15 amino acids. The V gene's germline CDR1 is SGHRS and CDR2 YFSETQ. Deletions cut 0 bases from V and 4 bases from J, with 12 bases between. CDR3 protein: CASSLGGGPPDTQYF. For the CDR3, the DNA is TGCGCCAGCAGCTTGGGGGGCGGGCCCCCAGATACGCAGTATTTT.

This clone showed up just a few times. CDR3 residues: CAWSGTAYGYTF. In DNA, the CDR3 is TGTGCCTGGAGTGGGACAGCCTATGGCTACACCTTC. This chain links TRBV30 with TRBJ1-2; tentative D call: TRBD1 (6 bases). CDR3 length: 12 amino acids. Trimming removed 1 base from V and 4 bases from J, with 7 bases in between. Germline assignment: CDR1 GTSNPN and CDR2 SVGIG (reference sequence). The full variable domain, its missing parts supplied by reference TRBV30 and TRBJ1-2, is SQTIHQWPATLVQPVGSPLSLECTVEGTSNPNLYWYRQAAGRGLQLLFYSVGIGQISSEVPQNLSASRPQDRQFILSSKKLLLSDSGFYLCAWSGTAYGYTFGSGTRLTVV.

The rearrangement joins TRBV30 to TRBJ2-6; D unclear. Per germline, CDR1 GTSNPN and CDR2 SVGIG (reference sequence). The V end was cut by 4 bases, the J end by 0 bases, with 16 bases between. The CDR3 totals 17 residues. The CDR3 nucleotides read TGTGCCTGGAAGGAAATCAGCCGCATCTCTGGGGCCAACGTCCTGACTTTC. This codes for CAWKEISRISGANVLTF.

CDR3 bases: TGTGCCAGCAGGATAGCGGTAACCTACAATGAGCAGTTCTTC. It specifies CASRIAVTYNEQFF. The chain links TRBV6-6 to TRBJ2-1; D possibly corresponds to TRBD2 (6 bases). Germline V gives CDR1 MNHNY, CDR2 SVGAGI (reference sequence). The germline V and J ends were trimmed by 6 bases and 2 bases, with 11 bases remaining between them. The CDR3 is 14 residues long.

V gene TRBV11-1 combines with J gene TRBJ2-5; D gene ambiguous. Between the trimmed V and J ends, which lost 7 bases and 2 bases, there was a span of 5 bases. CDR1 SGHAT and CDR2 FQDESV come from the germline V gene (reference sequence). This CDR3 comprises 11 residues. CDR3 sequence: CASTNQETQYF. CDR3 DNA sequence: TGTGCCAGCACTAATCAAGAGACCCAGTACTTC.

The genes are TRBV5-4 and TRBJ2-7; D may be TRBD1 (6 bases). Germline CDR1 reads SGHNT; CDR2 reads YYREEE (reference sequence). This CDR3 has 17 amino acids. V lost 2 bases to trimming and J lost 3 bases, with 21 bases between them. CDR3 in amino acids: CASSFMVARDTHYEQYF. CDR3 sequence (DNA): TGTGCCAGCAGCTTCATGGTGGCCCGGGACACACACTACGAGCAGTACTTC.

V usage is TRBV5-1 and J usage is TRBJ2-5; D is ambiguous. V was trimmed by 1 base and J by 4 bases, leaving 2 bases between them. Germline V CDR1 and CDR2: SGHRS, YFSETQ. The CDR3 covers 11 residues. The CDR3 bases are TGCGCCAGCAGCTTGATAGAGACCCAGTACTTC. Encoded protein: CASSLIETQYF. The variable domain in full, completed from reference TRBV5-1 and TRBJ2-5, reads KAGVTQTPRYLIKTRGQQVTLSCSPISGHRSVSWYQQTPGQGLQFLFEYFSETQRNKGNFPGRFSGRQFSNSRSEMNVSTLELGDSALYLCASSLIETQYFGPGTRLLVL.

The chain recombines TRBV2 with TRBJ1-3, with 7 bases fitting TRBD1. The V segment lost 4 bases and the J segment 0 bases; nucleotides outside the gene matches: 6. CDR3 size: 16 residues. Per the germline V gene, CDR1 is SNHLY and CDR2 is FYNNEI. The CDR3 protein is CASSGDRALSGNTIYF. The DNA for the CDR3 is TGTGCCAGCAGTGGGGACAGAGCCCTCTCTGGAAACACCATATATTTT.

This sequence joins TRBV7-2 and TRBJ2-5; D is unclear. Between the trimmed V and J ends, which lost 5 bases and 3 bases, there was a span of 16 bases. The CDR3 has 15 amino acids. The germline gives CDR1 SGHTA, CDR2 FQGNSA. CDR3 DNA sequence: TGTGCCAGCAGCCCTAATGGTGGTGGGAAAGAGACCCAGTACTTC. It specifies CASSPNGGGKETQYF. The variable domain in full, with the rest retrieved from reference TRBV7-2 and TRBJ2-5, is GAGVSQSPSNKVTEKGKDVELRCDPISGHTALYWYRQSLGQGLEFLIYFQGNSAPDKSGLPSDRFSAERTGGSVSTLTIQRTQQEDSAVYLCASSPNGGGKETQYFGPGTRLLVL.

V and J are TRBV7-7 and TRBJ2-5; TRBD1 matches 8 bases. Germline CDR1 is SSHAT and CDR2 is FNYEAQ (reference sequence). This CDR3 has 13 residues. Unmatched junction bases numbered 3, after V lost 5 bases and J lost 4 bases. CDR3 protein: CASSGQGLETQYF. The CDR3 region has the DNA TGTGCCAGCAGCGGACAGGGTCTAGAGACCCAGTACTTC.

The rearrangement uses TRBV18 and TRBJ1-2, with a tentative D call TRBD1 (6 bases). Trimming removed 3 bases at V and 4 bases at J, with 15 bases between. This CDR3 is 15 amino acids long. Per germline, CDR1 KGHSH and CDR2 LQKENI. The CDR3 bases are TGTGCCAGCTCACCGCGGGACAATTCGTTCTATGGCTACACCTTC. This encodes CASSPRDNSFYGYTF.

The rearrangement joins TRBV7-2 to TRBJ2-5; TRBD1 aligns across 7 bases. The ends lost 5 bases at V and 1 base at J; junction bases unmatched: 4. The CDR3 length is 14 residues. Germline CDR1 is SGHTA and CDR2 is FQGNSA. This CDR3 reads CASSRDSLQETQYF. In DNA form, the CDR3 reads TGTGCCAGCAGCCGGGACAGCCTCCAAGAGACCCAGTACTTC.

V usage is TRBV29-1 and J usage is TRBJ1-2; D is perhaps TRBD1 (6 bases). Per germline, CDR1 SQVTM and CDR2 ANQGSEA. This CDR3 has 16 amino acids. Trimming stripped 2 bases from V and 4 bases from J, with 20 bases between. CDR3 residues: CSVEPDLRGALYGYTF. The CDR3 nucleotides are TGCAGCGTTGAACCTGACCTGAGGGGGGCCCTCTATGGCTACACCTTC.

A single count supports this clone. The rearrangement joins TRBV4-3 to TRBJ2-4; tentatively, D is TRBD1 or TRBD2 (6 bases each). Germline-derived CDR1 and CDR2 are LGHNA and YSLEER. The CDR3 runs to 15 residues. Trimming pared 3 bases from V and 6 bases from J, leaving 15 bases between. CDR3 loop: CASSQEGQGRNIQYF. For the CDR3, the DNA is TGCGCCAGCAGCCAGGAGGGGCAGGGGAGAAACATTCAGTACTTC.

This rearrangement joins TRBV28 to TRBJ2-5; no reliable D call. Germline V lookup: CDR1 MDHEN, CDR2 SYDVKM. Trimming left V 6 bases short and J 4 bases short, with 9 bases between. The CDR3 has 12 amino acids. The chain's CDR3 is CASSSLRETQYF. CDR3 DNA: TGTGCCAGCAGCTCTCTAAGAGAGACCCAGTACTTC.

The chain employs TRBV12-5 and TRBJ2-1; D unresolved. Germline assignment: CDR1 LGHNT and CDR2 FRNRAP. This CDR3 contains 11 residues. Trimming cost V 2 bases and J 6 bases, with 2 bases left between them. This CDR3 reads CASGLTNEQFF. The CDR3 nucleotides read TGTGCTAGTGGTTTGACCAATGAGCAGTTCTTC.

The CDR3 is CASSRDRGIGPGAFF. The CDR3 DNA follows: TGTGCCAGCAGTCGGGACAGGGGAATTGGGCCTGGAGCTTTCTTT. The chain recombines TRBV9 with TRBJ1-1, with 10 positions matching TRBD1. V shed 5 bases and J 10 bases; nucleotides not matched to a gene: 14. This CDR3 spans 15 amino acids. The germline gives CDR1 SGDLS, CDR2 YYNGEE.

The chain has TRBV6-1 and TRBJ2-3; D is unclear. CDR3 length: 13 residues. CDR1 MNHNS and CDR2 SASEGT come from the germline V gene. Trimming stripped 3 bases from V and 0 bases from J, with 4 bases between. CDR3 in DNA: TGTGCCAGCAGTGACCCAAGCACAGATACGCAGTATTTT. Amino acids: CASSDPSTDTQYF.

This rearrangement joins TRBV19 to TRBJ1-1, with D tentatively TRBD1 (6 bases). Germline assignment: CDR1 LNHDA and CDR2 SQIVND (reference sequence). Trimming cost V 3 bases and J 10 bases, with 15 bases left between them. The CDR3 consists of 13 residues. Here the CDR3 reads CASSMRGAVGAFF. The CDR3 region has the DNA TGTGCCAGTAGTATGAGGGGGGCGGTGGGAGCTTTCTTT.

The genes are TRBV27 and TRBJ2-1; D may be TRBD1 (6 bases). The germline CDR1 and CDR2 sequences are MNHEY and SMNVEV (reference sequence). V gave up 6 bases and J gave up 9 bases, with 21 bases separating them. CDR3 length equals 15 residues. DNA of the CDR3: TGTGCCAGCAGGCCCCGGAACAGGGTGACCGTTGAGCAGTTCTTC. Its protein is CASRPRNRVTVEQFF.

The chain recombines TRBV9 with TRBJ1-3; 10 nucleotides match TRBD1. This CDR3 contains 15 residues. The V segment lost 6 bases and the J segment 3 bases; nucleotides outside the gene matches: 6. Per the germline V gene, CDR1 is SGDLS and CDR2 is YYNGEE. For the CDR3, the DNA is TGTGCCAGCACCCTCGGACAGGGGGGTGGAAACACCATATATTTT. Its translation is CASTLGQGGGNTIYF.

The chain combines TRBV11-2 with TRBJ2-7; the D is unclear. The CDR3 length is 17 residues. Germline V gene data show CDR1 as SGHAT and CDR2 as FQNNGV. The V and J ends lost 3 bases and 0 bases respectively, with 18 bases between them. The CDR3 loop reads CASSFSPERISSYEQYF. The CDR3 nucleotides read TGTGCCAGCAGCTTTAGTCCCGAGAGGATTAGCTCCTACGAGCAGTACTTC.

The rearrangement joins TRBV11-1 to TRBJ1-1, with D unresolved. Per germline, CDR1 SGHAT and CDR2 FQDESV (reference sequence). V was trimmed by 7 bases and J by 3 bases, leaving 12 bases between them. There are 13 residues in the CDR3. The CDR3 sequence: CASTFGLDTEAFF. The CDR3 DNA is TGTGCCAGCACCTTTGGACTGGACACTGAAGCTTTCTTT.

V gene TRBV5-1 combines with J gene TRBJ1-3, with 8 bases lining up with TRBD1. The V gene's germline CDR1 is SGHRS and CDR2 YFSETQ. The CDR3 runs 16 residues. Unmatched junction bases numbered 6, after V lost 3 bases and J lost 1 base. In DNA form, the CDR3 reads TGCGCCAGCAGCTCAGGGGGCGCGGGATCTGGAAACACCATATATTTT. Translation: CASSSGGAGSGNTIYF.

This sequence joins TRBV5-4 and TRBJ2-7; TRBD1 aligns across 7 bases. J gave up 3 bases and V 4 bases, and 4 bases lay outside the gene matches. The germline gives CDR1 SGHNT, CDR2 YYREEE (reference sequence). The CDR3 consists of 13 residues. This chain's CDR3 is CASSPGDSYEQYF. The CDR3, as DNA: TGTGCCAGCAGCCCAGGGGACAGCTACGAGCAGTACTTC.

This clone was detected a few times. In nucleotides, the CDR3 is TGTGCCAGCAGTTCCCCCATTGGGCGGGGGGGCACAGATACGCAGTATTTT. Translation: CASSSPIGRGGTDTQYF. The rearrangement links TRBV27 to TRBJ2-3; 8 bases are a match to TRBD2. Germline CDR1 and CDR2: MNHEY and SMNVEV (reference sequence). V shed 4 bases, J shed 1 base, and the junction held 10 bases outside the gene matches. The CDR3 extends over 17 amino acids.

CDR3 sequence (DNA): TGTGCCAGCAGCCCGTCGGGCGGAGGGATCCACGAGCAGTACTTC. It codes for CASSPSGGGIHEQYF. The J gene is TRBJ2-7, the V gene TRBV7-2; D might be TRBD2 (6 bases). Germline assignment: CDR1 SGHTA and CDR2 FQGNSA. Deletions cut 5 bases from V and 5 bases from J, with 19 bases between. CDR3 size: 15 residues.